Presented here are 32 T cell receptor beta chains from one specimen sequenced in a study of OX40 agonist ivuxolimab in advanced cancers. This table comes from immunoSEQ multiplex PCR, and its TCRdb copy is limited to in-frame clones, with some not included. There are around 70,000 clones in the sample; roughly 78% occur only once, and about 5% lies in the top ten. The starting material was CD4+ or CD8+ T cells sorted from blood, obtained in a trial of the OX40 agonist ivuxolimab. The receptors were gathered from an adult with an advanced solid tumor such as melanoma, head and neck, liver or kidney cancer.

The gene calls are TRBV9 and TRBJ1-2, with D unresolved. Trimming removed 0 bases from V and 5 bases from J, with 14 bases in between. CDR1 is SGDLS, CDR2 YYNGEE, per germline. The CDR3 is 15 residues long. The CDR3 here is CASSVGAPASYGYTF. The CDR3 DNA sequence: TGTGCCAGCAGCGTAGGAGCCCCAGCTTCATATGGCTACACCTTC.

The V and J genes are TRBV28 and TRBJ1-6; D is uncertain. The germline V gene encodes CDR1 MDHEN and CDR2 SYDVKM. CDR3 length: 14 residues. The V end lost 2 bases, the J end lost 10 bases, and 12 bases lay between the germline ends. CDR3 sequence (DNA): TGTGCCAGCAGTTTAAGTGGCAGCGGCTCACCCCTCCACTTT. Translation gives CASSLSGSGSPLHF.

The J gene is TRBJ1-6, the V gene TRBV10-3; D is unresolved. The CDR3 length is 12 residues. Germline values: CDR1 ENHRY, CDR2 SYGVKD. Deletions cut 8 bases from V and 7 bases from J, with 9 bases between. The DNA for the CDR3 is TGTGCCATCGGGCGAGAGAATTCACCCCTCCACTTT. Amino acids: CAIGRENSPLHF.

The rearrangement joins TRBV5-4 to TRBJ2-3; 7 bases match TRBD2. J lost 5 bases, V lost 4 bases, and 7 bases had no gene match. There are 14 residues in the CDR3. Germline V CDR1 and CDR2: SGHNT, YYREEE (reference sequence). CDR3 coding DNA: TGTGCCAGCAGCCCTAGGACTAGGCGAGATACGCAGTATTTT. The encoded protein is CASSPRTRRDTQYF.

The rearrangement uses TRBV5-1 and TRBJ2-7, with 7 bases identical to TRBD1. The CDR3 runs to 14 residues. CDR1 and CDR2 (germline): SGHRS, YFSETQ. V gave up 3 bases and J gave up 6 bases; unmatched junction bases: 9. The CDR3 DNA follows: TGCGCCAGCAGCTCCGGACAGGTGCTCGGCGAGCAGTACTTC. Translation gives CASSSGQVLGEQYF.

The chain recombines TRBV18 with TRBJ1-1, with TRBD1 identical over 8 bases. The junction had 5 bases not matched to a gene; V was cut back by 5 bases and J by 3 bases. Germline CDR1 is KGHSH and CDR2 is LQKENI. The CDR3 runs 14 residues. The CDR3 sequence: CASSWTGYDTEAFF. The DNA of the CDR3 is TGTGCCAGCTCATGGACAGGGTACGACACTGAAGCTTTCTTT.

V and J are TRBV10-3 and TRBJ1-5, with 7 positions matching TRBD1. The CDR3 contains 15 residues. CDR1 and CDR2 (germline): ENHRY, SYGVKD. V lost 2 bases and J lost 2; bases outside the gene matches: 3. CDR3 nucleotides: TGTGCCATCAGTGAGGGGAGGGGGCGCAATCAGCCCCAGCATTTT. Amino acids: CAISEGRGRNQPQHF.

The chain joins TRBV19 to TRBJ1-5, with D perhaps matching TRBD1 (5 bases). The germline gives CDR1 LNHDA, CDR2 SQIVND (reference sequence). The ends were cut back, 4 bases at V and 6 bases at J, with 10 bases in the middle. The CDR3 spans 13 residues. The CDR3 here is CASSTDRFQPQHF. CDR3 coding DNA: TGTGCCAGTAGTACCGACAGATTTCAGCCCCAGCATTTT.

V gene TRBV6-5 combines with J gene TRBJ2-2; D is unresolved. CDR1 is MNHEY, CDR2 SVGAGI, per germline. CDR3 length: 13 amino acids. The V and J ends lost 5 bases and 2 bases respectively, with 6 bases between them. This CDR3 is CASSAPNTGELFF. The CDR3 nucleotides are TGTGCCAGCAGTGCACCCAACACCGGGGAGCTGTTTTTT.

The chain carries TRBV2 and TRBJ2-1; 8 bases are shared with TRBD2. Looked up from germline, CDR1 is SNHLY and CDR2 is FYNNEI. CDR3 length: 13 residues. With V trimmed by 7 bases and J by 3 bases, 2 bases remained unmatched. As DNA, the CDR3 is TGTGCCAGCACCACTAGCGGCTACAATGAGCAGTTCTTC. Translated, it gives CASTTSGYNEQFF.

The chain links TRBV4-2 to TRBJ2-7; TRBD2 aligns across 11 bases. This CDR3 comprises 17 residues. V shed 5 bases and J 7 bases; nucleotides not matched to a gene: 16. Germline loops: CDR1 LGHNA, CDR2 YNFKEQ. DNA of the CDR3: TGTGCCAGCAGCTTCAATGGGCTAGCGGGAGGATCAGAGGAGCAGTACTTC. Amino acid sequence: CASSFNGLAGGSEEQYF.

CDR3 sequence reads: CASSEARFTEAFF. The DNA of the CDR3 is TGTGCCAGCAGTGAAGCGCGGTTCACTGAAGCTTTCTTT. The V gene is TRBV6-4, the J gene TRBJ1-1, with unresolved D. CDR1 is MRHNA, CDR2 SNTAGT, per germline. The V end was cut by 3 bases, the J end by 4 bases, with 9 bases between. The CDR3 covers 13 residues.

This chain connects TRBV19 to TRBJ2-1; 7 bases match TRBD1. With 5 bases clipped from V and 10 bases from J, the junction kept 14 bases outside the gene matches. Germline CDR1 LNHDA, CDR2 SQIVND (reference sequence). There are 15 residues in the CDR3. CDR3 nucleotide sequence: TGTGCCAGTAGTCCCCGTACGACAGGGCCCCCCGAGCAGTTCTTC. Translating it yields CASSPRTTGPPEQFF.

The rearrangement links TRBV10-3 to TRBJ1-2, with D possibly TRBD1 on 6 matching bases. CDR3 length equals 13 residues. Trimming pared 4 bases from V and 6 bases from J, leaving 12 bases between. Germline lookup yields CDR1 ENHRY and CDR2 SYGVKD. In DNA form, the CDR3 reads TGTGCCATCAGTGGGACAGTGAGGGATGGCTACACCTTC. Amino acid sequence: CAISGTVRDGYTF.

This clone was found a few times. V usage is TRBV7-2 and J usage is TRBJ1-6; 7 bases fit TRBD1. The germline CDR1 and CDR2 sequences are SGHTA and FQGNSA. The CDR3 is 15 residues long. Losses at the gene ends were 1 base for V and 8 bases for J; bases not matched to a gene: 5. CDR3 in amino acids: CASSLGQGRDSPLHF. The CDR3 DNA reads TGTGCCAGCAGCTTAGGACAGGGAAGGGATTCACCCCTCCACTTT.

V usage is TRBV7-2 and J usage is TRBJ2-1; a weak D match, TRBD2 (5 bases). CDR1 and CDR2 (germline): SGHTA, FQGNSA. Trimming shortened V by 5 bases and J by 6 bases, and 14 bases separated the two germline ends. The CDR3 runs 14 residues. CDR3 nucleotides: TGTGCCAGCAGCCAGACCGGAGGATCCAATGAGCAGTTCTTC. It yields the protein CASSQTGGSNEQFF.

The rearrangement links TRBV15 to TRBJ2-6; D is perhaps TRBD2 (6 bases). V gave up 0 bases and J gave up 1 base, with 7 bases separating them. The CDR3 is 16 residues long. Germline CDR1 LNHNV, CDR2 YYDKDF (reference sequence). The CDR3, as DNA: TGTGCCACCAGCAGAGATCGGGGGTCTGGGGCCAACGTCCTGACTTTC. Translating gives CATSRDRGSGANVLTF.

The chain combines TRBV10-3 with TRBJ1-1, with D possibly matching TRBD1 (5 bases). Germline-derived CDR1 and CDR2 are ENHRY and SYGVKD. V dropped 4 bases and J dropped 3 bases, with 12 bases sitting between them. The CDR3 length is 14 residues. CDR3 coding DNA: TGTGCCATCAGTGCAGGGCTGAGGGACACTGAAGCTTTCTTT. Amino acid sequence: CAISAGLRDTEAFF.

The chain couples TRBV6-1 to TRBJ2-7, with a weak D call TRBD1 (6 bases). Germline loops: CDR1 MNHNS, CDR2 SASEGT. Trimming shortened V by 8 bases and J by 4 bases, and 12 bases separated the two germline ends. The CDR3 extends over 12 amino acids. In DNA form, the CDR3 reads TGTGCCAGCGGGGCAGGGGCATACGAGCAGTACTTC. Translating gives CASGAGAYEQYF.

V usage is TRBV10-3 and J usage is TRBJ2-7; no clear D gene. The germline V gene encodes CDR1 ENHRY and CDR2 SYGVKD. The CDR3 totals 13 residues. Trimming left V 6 bases short and J 1 base short, with 10 bases between. CDR3 in amino acids: CAIRTDNSYEQYF. The CDR3 coding sequence is TGTGCCATCAGGACCGACAATTCCTACGAGCAGTACTTC.

The chain uses TRBV5-1 and TRBJ1-2; TRBD1 aligns across 8 bases. The CDR3 has 14 residues. The V gene's germline CDR1 is SGHRS and CDR2 YFSETQ. J was trimmed by 4 bases and V by 0 bases; bases with no gene match: 2. CDR3 DNA: TGCGCCAGCAGCTTGGAGACAGGGGCCTATGGCTACACCTTC. It specifies CASSLETGAYGYTF.

The CDR3 is CASRPTRPLYNEQFF. DNA of the CDR3: TGTGCCAGCAGACCGACCCGCCCCCTCTACAATGAGCAGTTCTTC. V usage is TRBV7-9 and J usage is TRBJ2-1; D is undetermined. Germline CDR1 reads SEHNR; CDR2 reads FQNEAQ (reference sequence). The CDR3 loop spans 15 amino acids. V was shortened by 6 bases and J by 3 bases, with 15 bases between the two germline ends.

This clone was recorded a few times. This rearrangement joins TRBV7-2 to TRBJ1-1; D is perhaps TRBD1 (6 bases). Germline V gene data show CDR1 as SGHTA and CDR2 as FQGNSA. V was trimmed by 2 bases and J by 10 bases, leaving 14 bases between them. This CDR3 has 13 amino acids. CDR3 region: CASSLPDSGIAFF. CDR3 DNA: TGTGCCAGCAGCTTACCGGACAGTGGAATAGCTTTCTTT.

This rearrangement joins TRBV7-2 to TRBJ1-2; perhaps TRBD1 as D (6 bases). Germline V lookup: CDR1 SGHTA, CDR2 FQGNSA. This CDR3 is built from 16 residues. The ends were cut back, 1 base at V and 8 bases at J, with 20 bases in the middle. In DNA, the CDR3 is TGTGCCAGCAGCTTAGATGTGGACAGCGCCAATGGGGGCTACACCTTC. This sequence encodes CASSLDVDSANGGYTF.

V and J are TRBV7-8 and TRBJ2-6; D not resolved. Germline values: CDR1 SGHVS, CDR2 FQNEAQ. Deletions cut 4 bases from V and 3 bases from J, with 10 bases between. The CDR3 extends over 15 amino acids. The CDR3 sequence: CASSSTADGANVLTF. DNA for the CDR3: TGTGCCAGCAGCTCCACGGCGGATGGGGCCAACGTCCTGACTTTC.

In DNA form, the CDR3 reads TGCAGCGTTGAACCACAGGGAAAAATAACTGAAGCTTTCTTT. This encodes CSVEPQGKITEAFF. The chain joins TRBV29-1 to TRBJ1-1; TRBD1 is a possible D gene (6 bases). The germline CDR1 and CDR2 sequences are SQVTM and ANQGSEA. Deletions cut 2 bases from V and 5 bases from J, with 15 bases between. The CDR3 contains 14 residues.

The CDR3 protein is CASSVLQGANDNSPLHF. The CDR3 coding sequence is TGTGCCAGCAGCGTCCTACAGGGGGCGAACGATAATTCACCCCTCCACTTT. This sequence joins TRBV9 and TRBJ1-6, with 9 bases matching TRBD1. With V trimmed by 2 bases and J by 5 bases, 8 bases remained unmatched. Germline-derived CDR1 and CDR2 are SGDLS and YYNGEE. CDR3 length equals 17 residues.

The chain couples TRBV19 to TRBJ2-7; possibly TRBD1 or TRBD2 for D (5 bases each). This CDR3 is 15 amino acids long. From germline, CDR1 is LNHDA and CDR2 SQIVND (reference sequence). Between the trimmed V and J ends, which lost 3 bases and 5 bases, there was a span of 17 bases. This chain's CDR3 is CASSMRPRDDNEQYF. The CDR3 nucleotides read TGTGCCAGTAGTATGCGTCCCCGGGACGACAACGAGCAGTACTTC.

The chain uses TRBV4-1 and TRBJ2-1, with 10 bases that match TRBD1. V lost 7 bases to trimming and J lost 6 bases; unmatched junction nucleotides: 12. This CDR3 has 16 amino acids. Per germline, CDR1 MGHRA and CDR2 YSYEKL. The CDR3 here is CASTGQGVGGRNEQFF. As DNA, the CDR3 is TGCGCCAGCACCGGACAGGGGGTTGGGGGTCGCAATGAGCAGTTCTTC.

The chain carries TRBV20-1 and TRBJ2-1; D possibly corresponds to TRBD2 (5 bases). V was trimmed by 5 bases and J by 10 bases, leaving 12 bases between them. The CDR3 loop spans 11 amino acids. Germline V gene data show CDR1 as DFQATT and CDR2 as SNEGSKA (reference sequence). The CDR3 protein is CSASRWEEQFF. As DNA, the CDR3 is TGCAGTGCTTCCCGGTGGGAGGAGCAGTTCTTC.

The gene calls are TRBV7-2 and TRBJ1-2; D is ambiguous. The V and J ends lost 7 bases and 8 bases respectively, with 20 bases between them. Germline CDR1 is SGHTA and CDR2 is FQGNSA. CDR3 length equals 14 residues. As DNA, the CDR3 is TGTGCCAGCATCCAAAACTCCGGGGTTGGGGGCTACACCTTC. Translated, it gives CASIQNSGVGGYTF.

The sample holds one count of this clone. This chain uses TRBV5-1 with TRBJ1-4; weak D call: TRBD1 (5 bases). Per the germline V gene, CDR1 is SGHRS and CDR2 is YFSETQ. The V end lost 1 base, the J end lost 3 bases, and 10 bases lay between the germline ends. This CDR3 comprises 15 residues. CDR3 residues: CASSLLGVANEKLFF. CDR3 DNA sequence: TGCGCCAGCAGCTTGTTGGGGGTCGCTAATGAAAAACTGTTTTTT.